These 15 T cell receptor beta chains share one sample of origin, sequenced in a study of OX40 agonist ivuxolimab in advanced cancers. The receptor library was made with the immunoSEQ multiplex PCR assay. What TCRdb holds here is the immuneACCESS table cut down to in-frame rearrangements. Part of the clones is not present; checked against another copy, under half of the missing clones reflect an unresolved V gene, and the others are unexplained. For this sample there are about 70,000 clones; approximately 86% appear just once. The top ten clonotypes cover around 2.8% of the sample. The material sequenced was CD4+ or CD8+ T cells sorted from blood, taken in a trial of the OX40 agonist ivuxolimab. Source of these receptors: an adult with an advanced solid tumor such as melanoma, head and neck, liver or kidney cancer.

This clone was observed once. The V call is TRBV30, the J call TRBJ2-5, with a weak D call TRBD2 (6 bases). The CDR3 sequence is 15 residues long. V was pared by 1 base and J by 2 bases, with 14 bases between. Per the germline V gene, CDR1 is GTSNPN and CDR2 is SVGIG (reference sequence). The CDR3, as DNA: TGTGCCTGGAGTGGACAACTAGCCCCTCAAGAGACCCAGTACTTC. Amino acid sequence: CAWSGQLAPQETQYF.

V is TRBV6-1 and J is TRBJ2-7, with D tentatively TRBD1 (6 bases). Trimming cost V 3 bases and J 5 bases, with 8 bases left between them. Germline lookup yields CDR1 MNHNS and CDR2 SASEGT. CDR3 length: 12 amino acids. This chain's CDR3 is CASSEGTHEQYF. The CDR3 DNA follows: TGTGCCAGCAGTGAGGGGACACACGAGCAGTACTTC.

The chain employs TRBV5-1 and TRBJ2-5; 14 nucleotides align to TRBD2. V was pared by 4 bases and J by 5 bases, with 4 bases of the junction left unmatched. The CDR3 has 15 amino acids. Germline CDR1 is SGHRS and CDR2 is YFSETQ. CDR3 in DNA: TGCGCCAGCAGCATGACTAGCGGGGGGGCGGAGACCCAGTACTTC. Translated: CASSMTSGGAETQYF.

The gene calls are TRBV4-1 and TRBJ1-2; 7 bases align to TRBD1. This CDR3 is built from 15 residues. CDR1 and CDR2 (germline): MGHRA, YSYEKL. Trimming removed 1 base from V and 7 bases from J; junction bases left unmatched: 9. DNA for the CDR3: TGCGCCAGCAGCCAAGTAGGGACAGAATCCTCTGGCTACACCTTC. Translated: CASSQVGTESSGYTF.

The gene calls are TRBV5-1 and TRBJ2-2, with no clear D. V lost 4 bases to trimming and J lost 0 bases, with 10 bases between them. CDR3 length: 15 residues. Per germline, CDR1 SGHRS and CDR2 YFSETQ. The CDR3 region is CASSPRTANTGELFF. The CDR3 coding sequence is TGCGCCAGCAGCCCCCGGACGGCGAACACCGGGGAGCTGTTTTTT.

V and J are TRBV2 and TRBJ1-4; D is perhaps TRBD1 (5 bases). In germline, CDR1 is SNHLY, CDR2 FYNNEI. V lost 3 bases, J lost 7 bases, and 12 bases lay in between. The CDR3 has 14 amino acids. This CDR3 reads CASSDAGLGEKLFF. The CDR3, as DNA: TGTGCCAGCAGTGACGCAGGGTTGGGTGAAAAACTGTTTTTT.

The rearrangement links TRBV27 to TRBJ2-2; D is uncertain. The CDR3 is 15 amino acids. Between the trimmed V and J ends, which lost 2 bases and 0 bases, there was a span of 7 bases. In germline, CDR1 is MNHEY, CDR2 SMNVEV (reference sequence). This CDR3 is CASSLTAANTGELFF. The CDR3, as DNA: TGTGCCAGCAGTTTAACTGCCGCGAACACCGGGGAGCTGTTTTTT.

CDR3 amino acids: CASSLNGGGLNEQFF. For the CDR3, the DNA is TGTGCCAGCAGCTTAAATGGCGGGGGATTGAATGAGCAGTTCTTC. The rearrangement joins TRBV7-3 to TRBJ2-1; TRBD2 matches at 7 bases. CDR1 and CDR2 from the germline V gene are SGHTA and FQGTGA. Trimming at V came to 1 base and at J to 7 bases, leaving 7 bases not matched to a gene. The CDR3 spans 15 residues.

The CDR3 DNA reads TGCGCCAGCAGCTTGGGTACAGGGAGATACACTGAAGCTTTCTTT. Amino acid sequence: CASSLGTGRYTEAFF. The genes are TRBV5-1 and TRBJ1-1; a weak D match, TRBD1 (6 bases). The CDR3 spans 15 residues. Germline V CDR1 and CDR2: SGHRS, YFSETQ. V was clipped by 0 bases and J by 3 bases, with 12 bases between them.

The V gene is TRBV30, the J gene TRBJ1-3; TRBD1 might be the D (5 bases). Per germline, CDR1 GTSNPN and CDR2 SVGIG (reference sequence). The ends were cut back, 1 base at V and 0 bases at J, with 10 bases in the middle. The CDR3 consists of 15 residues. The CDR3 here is CAWSGGRVSGNTIYF. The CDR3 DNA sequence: TGTGCCTGGAGTGGGGGCAGGGTCTCTGGAAACACCATATATTTT.

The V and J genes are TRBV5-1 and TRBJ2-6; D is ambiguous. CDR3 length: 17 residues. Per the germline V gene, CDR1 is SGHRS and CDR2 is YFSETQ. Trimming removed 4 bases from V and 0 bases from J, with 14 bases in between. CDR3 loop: CASSTRTAVSGANVLTF. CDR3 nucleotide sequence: TGCGCCAGCAGCACCCGGACGGCCGTCTCTGGGGCCAACGTCCTGACTTTC. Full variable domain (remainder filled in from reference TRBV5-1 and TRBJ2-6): KAGVTQTPRYLIKTRGQQVTLSCSPISGHRSVSWYQQTPGQGLQFLFEYFSETQRNKGNFPGRFSGRQFSNSRSEMNVSTLELGDSALYLCASSTRTAVSGANVLTFGAGSRLTVL.

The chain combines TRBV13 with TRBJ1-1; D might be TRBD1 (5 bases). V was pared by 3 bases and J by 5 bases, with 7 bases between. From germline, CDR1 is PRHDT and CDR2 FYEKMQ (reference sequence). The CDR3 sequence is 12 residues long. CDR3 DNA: TGTGCCAGCAGCTTGGGGGTTACTGAAGCTTTCTTT. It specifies CASSLGVTEAFF.

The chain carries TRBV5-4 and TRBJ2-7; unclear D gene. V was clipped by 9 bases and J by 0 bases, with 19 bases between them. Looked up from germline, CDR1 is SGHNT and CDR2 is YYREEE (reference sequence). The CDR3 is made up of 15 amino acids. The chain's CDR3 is CATGSRPSNSYEQYF. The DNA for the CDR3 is TGTGCCACCGGATCCAGGCCCTCGAACTCCTACGAGCAGTACTTC.

The CDR3 sequence is CAWSVGYRFVAFF. In DNA, the CDR3 is TGTGCCTGGAGTGTAGGGTACAGGTTCGTAGCTTTCTTT. V gene TRBV30 combines with J gene TRBJ1-1; a possible D gene is TRBD1 (5 bases). CDR1 is GTSNPN and CDR2 is SVGIG in the germline V gene (reference sequence). Trimming took 0 bases from V and 10 from J, leaving 15 bases between them. CDR3 length: 13 amino acids.

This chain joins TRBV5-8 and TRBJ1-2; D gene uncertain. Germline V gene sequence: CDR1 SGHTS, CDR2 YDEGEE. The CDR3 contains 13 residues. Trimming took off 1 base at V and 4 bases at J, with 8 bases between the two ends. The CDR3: CASSLFGSYGYTF. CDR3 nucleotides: TGTGCCAGCAGCTTGTTTGGAAGCTATGGCTACACCTTC.